The 32 T cell receptor beta chains presented below share a single source sample, sequenced in a study of early stage breast cancer tumors. Profiled with immunoSEQ multiplex PCR; TCRdb holds only in-frame clones, not every one. The data show 9,000 to 10,000 clones, 60% to 75% seen once. The sample taken for sequencing was breast tumor tissue. The receptors derive from a person aged 55 to 70 with breast cancer.

The chain has TRBV2 and TRBJ2-5, with D uncertain. The J call is in doubt because the DNA end fits TRBJ2-7 better. Germline V gene data show CDR1 as SNHLY and CDR2 as FYNNEI. CDR3 length equals 14 residues. Here the CDR3 DNA reads TGTGCCAGCAGAATAGGTGGACCGACCTACGAGCAGTACTTC. Protein sequence: CASRIGGPTYEQYF.

The chain recombines TRBV18 with TRBJ1-5, with D unclear. The CDR3 totals 14 residues. Germline lookup yields CDR1 KGHSH and CDR2 LQKENI. Trimming left V 2 bases short and J 6 bases short, with 11 bases between. The CDR3 here is CASSPIALSQPQHF. CDR3 DNA: TGTGCCAGCTCACCAATAGCGTTAAGTCAGCCCCAGCATTTT.

This clone is judged medium-sized. The chain employs TRBV2 and TRBJ1-2; D gene unclear. The CDR3 is 13 amino acids. Germline V CDR1 and CDR2: SNHLY, FYNNEI. The V and J ends lost 2 bases and 4 bases respectively, with 8 bases between them. CDR3 in amino acids: CASSERPGYGYTF. The CDR3, as DNA: TGTGCCAGCAGTGAACGCCCCGGCTATGGCTACACCTTC.

V and J are TRBV9 and TRBJ2-5, with D possibly being TRBD1 or TRBD2 (5 bases each). V was trimmed by 0 bases and J by 7 bases, leaving 13 bases between them. Per germline, CDR1 SGDLS and CDR2 YYNGEE. The CDR3 length is 14 residues. This chain's CDR3 is CASSVDGALATQYF. CDR3 DNA sequence: TGTGCCAGCAGCGTAGACGGGGCTCTGGCGACCCAGTACTTC.

The chain employs TRBV4-2 and TRBJ1-5, with D possibly TRBD1 on 6 matching bases. Germline-derived CDR1 and CDR2 are LGHNA and YNFKEQ. The CDR3 is 21 residues long. V was shortened by 4 bases and J by 4 bases, with 32 bases between the two germline ends. The CDR3 nucleotides are TGTGCCAGCAGCCCTCAACTTCGGGGTGATTTGTGGGGGCAGGTTAATCAGCCCCAGCATTTT. Amino acid sequence: CASSPQLRGDLWGQVNQPQHF.

V is TRBV28 and J is TRBJ2-2; 7 bases match TRBD1. This CDR3 contains 15 residues. The J segment lost 7 bases and the V segment lost 5 bases, leaving 10 bases of the junction unmatched. Germline-derived CDR1 and CDR2 are MDHEN and SYDVKM. CDR3 residues: CASSRPGQLYGELFF. The CDR3 DNA sequence: TGTGCCAGCAGTCGACCGGGACAGTTATACGGGGAGCTGTTTTTT.

The CDR3 nucleotides read TGTGCCAGTAGTATAGACAACTCTGGAAACACCATATATTTT. Residues: CASSIDNSGNTIYF. The chain uses TRBV19 and TRBJ1-3; D remains ambiguous. The V and J ends lost 0 bases and 0 bases respectively, with 3 bases between them. The CDR3 sequence is 14 residues long. Germline V gene lookup returns CDR1 LNHDA and CDR2 SQIVND (reference sequence).

The chain is built from TRBV5-1 and TRBJ1-2; no firm D call. CDR3 length: 14 amino acids. The ends were cut back, 4 bases at V and 4 bases at J, with 14 bases in the middle. Germline V gene lookup returns CDR1 SGHRS and CDR2 YFSETQ. Here the CDR3 DNA reads TGCGCCAGCAGCCGAGACCCGGAGGGCTATGGCTACACCTTC. It codes for CASSRDPEGYGYTF.

The chain uses TRBV19 and TRBJ2-5; 7 bases agree with TRBD2. Unmatched junction bases numbered 1, after V lost 6 bases and J lost 0 bases. Looked up from germline, CDR1 is LNHDA and CDR2 is SQIVND (reference sequence). The CDR3 runs to 13 residues. The CDR3 reads CASSGGYQETQYF. CDR3 nucleotides: TGTGCCAGTAGCGGGGGGTACCAAGAGACCCAGTACTTC.

The gene calls are TRBV28 and TRBJ1-2, with D perhaps matching TRBD1 (6 bases). This CDR3 has 14 amino acids. Trimming left V 0 bases short and J 5 bases short, with 10 bases between. Germline V gene sequence: CDR1 MDHEN, CDR2 SYDVKM. In nucleotides, the CDR3 is TGTGCCAGCAGTTTATGGGACAGATCGTATGGCTACACCTTC. This gives the protein CASSLWDRSYGYTF.

This clone has a handful of counts. The V gene is TRBV5-6, the J gene TRBJ2-7, with 7 bases lining up with TRBD1. Germline trimming cut 5 bases from V and 2 bases from J; bases unmatched to any gene: 7. The CDR3 contains 14 residues. The germline CDR1 and CDR2 sequences are SGHDT and YYEEEE. CDR3 sequence reads: CASRPGQSPYEQYF. The CDR3, as DNA: TGTGCCAGCAGGCCGGGACAGTCCCCCTACGAGCAGTACTTC.

This clone has a single count. The rearrangement uses TRBV7-9 and TRBJ2-1; D uncertain. CDR3 length: 15 residues. CDR1 and CDR2 from the germline V gene are SEHNR and FQNEAQ (reference sequence). V was clipped by 1 base and J by 10 bases, with 17 bases between them. DNA of the CDR3: TGTGCCAGCAGCTTAGGGTCGTTTGGCCCAAAGGAGCAGTTCTTC. Residues: CASSLGSFGPKEQFF.

The chain joins TRBV13 to TRBJ2-5; D remains unclear. Germline V CDR1 and CDR2: PRHDT, FYEKMQ (reference sequence). Deletions cut 0 bases from V and 0 bases from J, with 5 bases between. CDR3 size: 14 residues. This CDR3 is CASSLGGYQETQYF. The CDR3 DNA follows: TGTGCCAGCAGCTTAGGGGGTTACCAAGAGACCCAGTACTTC.

This clone was found a few times. This chain uses TRBV5-4 with TRBJ2-2; 7 bases are a match to TRBD1. J lost 7 bases, V lost 4 bases, and 16 bases had no gene match. The CDR3 is 17 amino acids. Germline-derived CDR1 and CDR2 are SGHNT and YYREEE (reference sequence). The CDR3 coding sequence is TGTGCCAGCAGCAGCGACTTGACAGGGTATGGAAGCGGGGAGCTGTTTTTT. Protein: CASSSDLTGYGSGELFF.

V usage is TRBV6-5 and J usage is TRBJ1-1; no clear D gene. This CDR3 contains 14 residues. The germline V gene encodes CDR1 MNHEY and CDR2 SVGAGI. Between the trimmed V and J ends, which lost 6 bases and 4 bases, there was a span of 15 bases. CDR3 nucleotides: TGTGCCAGCAGCCCCGGAGTACGGGGCACTGAAGCTTTCTTT. This encodes CASSPGVRGTEAFF.

This clone turned up a few times. The chain links TRBV5-5 to TRBJ2-7; 11 bases align to TRBD1. Germline assignment: CDR1 SGHKS and CDR2 YYEKEE (reference sequence). V was clipped by 0 bases and J by 6 bases; unmatched bases: 8. This CDR3 contains 16 residues. The CDR3 sequence: CASSLAAGTGGSEQYF. In nucleotides, the CDR3 is TGTGCCAGCAGCTTGGCGGCCGGGACAGGGGGATCCGAGCAGTACTTC.

The chain carries TRBV18 and TRBJ1-3; perhaps TRBD1 as D (6 bases). CDR1 KGHSH and CDR2 LQKENI come from the germline V gene. V was shortened by 4 bases and J by 0 bases, with 16 bases between the two germline ends. The CDR3 extends over 17 amino acids. The CDR3 region is CASSQDSPMNSGNTIYF. The CDR3 DNA sequence: TGTGCCAGCTCACAGGACAGCCCGATGAACTCTGGAAACACCATATATTTT.

This chain links TRBV27 with TRBJ1-5; D is uncertain. In germline, CDR1 is MNHEY, CDR2 SMNVEV (reference sequence). The CDR3 covers 16 residues. Trimming cost V 2 bases and J 1 base, with 12 bases left between them. CDR3 bases: TGTGCCAGCAGTTTAATCGGGCAGATGAGCAATCAGCCCCAGCATTTT. Its protein is CASSLIGQMSNQPQHF.

V usage is TRBV6-5 and J usage is TRBJ2-7, with 10 bases identical to TRBD2. V lost 2 bases and J lost 2; bases outside the gene matches: 6. The CDR3 runs 16 residues. Germline loops: CDR1 MNHEY, CDR2 SVGAGI. In DNA, the CDR3 is TGTGCCAGCAGTTACGGGGGAGGACTAGCGGCCTACGAGCAGTACTTC. Its protein is CASSYGGGLAAYEQYF.

The chain is built from TRBV19 and TRBJ2-5, with 7 bases identical to TRBD2. The germline V gene encodes CDR1 LNHDA and CDR2 SQIVND (reference sequence). The CDR3 loop spans 15 amino acids. J lost 2 bases, V lost 5 bases, and 8 bases had no gene match. The CDR3 loop is CASSPSPGGQETQYF. CDR3 in DNA: TGTGCCAGTAGTCCTAGCCCCGGGGGGCAAGAGACCCAGTACTTC.

This sequence joins TRBV7-9 and TRBJ2-5; TRBD1 or TRBD2 may be the D gene (5 bases each). Trimming cost V 5 bases and J 1 base, with 14 bases left between them. The CDR3 is made up of 15 amino acids. The germline gives CDR1 SEHNR, CDR2 FQNEAQ (reference sequence). CDR3 sequence: CASSPDGTAQETQYF. CDR3 in DNA: TGTGCCAGCAGCCCGGACGGGACCGCCCAAGAGACCCAGTACTTC.

Concerning this clone: The CDR3 end shows no conserved phenylalanine or tryptophan, and so a read error is likely. The chain uses TRBV29-1 and TRBJ1-1; 12 positions match TRBD1. The CDR3 length is 12 residues. Germline assignment: CDR1 SQVTM and CDR2 ANQGSEA. J gave up 8 bases and V 6 bases, and 4 bases lay outside the gene matches. CDR3 DNA sequence: TGCAGCGTCCGGGGACAGGGGGCGGAAGCTTTCTCT. Translation: CSVRGQGAEAFS.

This chain joins TRBV7-6 and TRBJ1-1; D is undetermined. The CDR3 is 13 residues long. Per germline, CDR1 SGHVS and CDR2 FNYEAQ. Trimming cost V 8 bases and J 0 bases, with 10 bases left between them. DNA for the CDR3: TGTGCCAGCTCCGTAGACTTGAACACTGAAGCTTTCTTT. Protein product: CASSVDLNTEAFF.

This sequence joins TRBV5-4 and TRBJ2-2, with 7 bases aligning to TRBD1. Germline CDR1 and CDR2: SGHNT and YYREEE (reference sequence). The V gene end was trimmed by 5 bases and the J gene end by 2 bases; junction bases not matched to a gene: 3. The CDR3 loop spans 14 amino acids. CDR3 residues: CASREGGNTGELFF. The CDR3 DNA reads as TGTGCCAGCAGGGAAGGGGGCAACACCGGGGAGCTGTTTTTT. The entire variable domain, with the rest obtained from reference TRBV5-4 and TRBJ2-2, is as follows: ETGVTQSPTHLIKTRGQQVTLRCSSQSGHNTVSWYQQALGQGPQFIFQYYREEENGRGNFPPRFSGLQFPNYSSELNVNALELDDSALYLCASREGGNTGELFFGEGSRLTVL.

The chain joins TRBV4-2 to TRBJ1-3, with 7 bases matching TRBD1. This CDR3 region has 18 residues. Trimming took 0 bases from V and 7 from J; bases not matched to a gene: 15. Germline CDR1 reads LGHNA; CDR2 reads YNFKEQ. The CDR3 DNA reads TGTGCCAGCAGCCAAGAAAATTTTGACAGGGTGGGCTTCAACACCATATATTTT. Its translation is CASSQENFDRVGFNTIYF.

The chain combines TRBV6-5 with TRBJ2-1, with D tentatively TRBD1 or TRBD2 (5 bases each). This CDR3 comprises 14 residues. Germline loops: CDR1 MNHEY, CDR2 SVGAGI. V was cut by 6 bases and J by 6 bases, with 15 bases left in between. The CDR3 DNA reads as TGTGCCAGCAGGGGACGGGGCTCGGTCAATGAGCAGTTCTTC. It is translated as CASRGRGSVNEQFF.

This clone was observed once. CDR3 coding DNA: TGTGCCAGCAGGGAGCCGGGGGGTGGAAGCAATCAGCCCCAGCATTTT. Translated: CASREPGGGSNQPQHF. The chain combines TRBV10-3 with TRBJ1-5, with a possible D match to TRBD1 (5 bases). The V gene's germline CDR1 is ENHRY and CDR2 SYGVKD. Trimming left V 10 bases short and J 1 base short, with 20 bases between. CDR3 length: 16 amino acids.

Remarks on this clone: Different DNA sequences within this sample yield the same CDR3. CDR3 in DNA: TGTGCCAGCAGCTTATCAGGGTTAGGTTCACCCCTCCACTTT. Encoded protein: CASSLSGLGSPLHF. This chain connects TRBV5-5 to TRBJ1-6, with D possibly being TRBD1 (5 bases). The CDR3 has 14 amino acids. Germline V gene lookup returns CDR1 SGHKS and CDR2 YYEKEE (reference sequence). V was shortened by 2 bases and J by 9 bases, with 12 bases between the two germline ends.

The J gene is TRBJ2-1, the V gene TRBV7-9; D is unclear. CDR1 and CDR2 from the germline V gene are SEHNR and FQNEAQ (reference sequence). V lost 3 bases and J 7 bases, leaving 10 bases between the germline ends. The CDR3 runs to 13 residues. The CDR3 DNA reads as TGTGCCAGCAGCTTGGCCGTCCAAAATGAGCAGTTCTTC. It specifies CASSLAVQNEQFF.

This chain joins TRBV15 and TRBJ2-3; D gene uncertain. V shed 1 base and J shed 6 bases, with 8 bases lying between them. Germline values: CDR1 LNHNV, CDR2 YYDKDF (reference sequence). The CDR3 has 13 residues. The CDR3 spells CATSRALTDTQYF. For the CDR3, the DNA is TGTGCCACCAGCAGAGCACTGACTGATACGCAGTATTTT.

The chain links TRBV6-1 to TRBJ1-3; weak D call: TRBD1 (5 bases). Between the trimmed V and J ends, which lost 3 bases and 3 bases, there was a span of 9 bases. This CDR3 contains 14 residues. The germline CDR1 and CDR2 sequences are MNHNS and SASEGT. The DNA of the CDR3 is TGTGCCAGCAGTGAGTCTGGGGGTGGAAACACCATATATTTT. This translates into CASSESGGGNTIYF.

The J gene is TRBJ1-4, the V gene TRBV19; D gene ambiguous. The CDR3 sequence is 15 residues long. Germline-derived CDR1 and CDR2 are LNHDA and SQIVND (reference sequence). V lost 3 bases to trimming and J lost 9 bases, with 17 bases between them. The CDR3 here is CASSMSGDLGKKLFF. The CDR3 nucleotides read TGTGCCAGTAGTATGAGTGGTGACCTTGGGAAAAAACTGTTTTTT.